The clone carrying this T cell receptor beta chain was observed once. Its antigen is not identified. The sample belongs to a study of resident and recirculating memory T cells in vitiligo. Study-wide background: Epidermis came from shave biopsies of lesional and nonlesional sites, plus PBMCs. Genomic DNA was extracted from whole homogenized samples, with no cell sorting. Study results and limitations: Sequences differed between biopsy sites and patients, suggesting private specificity.

Germline CDR1 reads SGHTA; CDR2 reads FQGNSA. V shed 3 bases, J shed 3 bases, and the junction held 7 bases outside the gene matches. The CDR3 sequence is 17 residues long. TCRdb's copy holds only in-frame clones and misses some; the assay was immunoSEQ multiplex PCR. The sample consists of 40,000 to 50,000 clones, about nine tenths of them appearing once. Stable vitiligo meant no lesion change over the previous 6 months. Source material: blood. This TCR came from a male donor with vitiligo. The J gene is TRBJ2-6, the V gene TRBV7-2; 8 positions agree with TRBD1. For the CDR3, the DNA is TGTGCCAGCAGCTTTGGGCAGGGGGCAGGTGGGGCCAACGTCCTGACTTTC. Residues: CASSFGQGAGGANVLTF.